This is a list of T cell receptor beta chains from one sample in a study of T cell responses to AZD1222 COVID-19 vaccine. Profiling relied on immunoSEQ multiplex PCR, and the TCRdb table lists in-frame clones only, not all of them. Among some 96,000 clones listed, approximately 87% were seen once. The starting material was peripheral blood, obtained on day 0 of MenACWY control vaccination. Source of these receptors: an adult in good health. Both conserved end residues are part of each CDR3. Each record gives: clone size, V gene, D gene, J gene, CDR3 DNA, CDR3 protein. A D gene is named only where the DNA matches it firmly. Clone size is stated in some rows and not others, as once, few, many or a class when expanded.

clone_size: NA; v_call: TRBV28; d_call: NA; j_call: TRBJ2-7; cdr3_nt: TGTGCCAGCAGTTTTAGGGGCAGGGGAGCCTACGAGCAGTACTTC; cdr3_aa: CASSFRGRGAYEQYF
clone_size: NA; v_call: TRBV7-2; d_call: TRBD2; j_call: TRBJ2-4; cdr3_nt: TGTGCCAGCAGCACCAACCTAGCGGGAGCGAGGGCCAAAAACATTCAGTACTTC; cdr3_aa: CASSTNLAGARAKNIQYF
clone_size: NA; v_call: TRBV19; d_call: NA; j_call: TRBJ1-3; cdr3_nt: TGTGCCAGTAGTCAACAGGCCTCTGGAAACACCATATATTTT; cdr3_aa: CASSQQASGNTIYF
clone_size: NA; v_call: TRBV7-6; d_call: NA; j_call: TRBJ1-1; cdr3_nt: TGTGCCAGCAGCCCCTCGGGCAACACTGAAGCTTTCTTT; cdr3_aa: CASSPSGNTEAFF
clone_size: NA; v_call: TRBV3-1/TRBV3-2; d_call: NA; j_call: TRBJ2-7; cdr3_nt: TGTGCCAGCAGCTTACACCGGGACGGAACCCCCTACGAGCAGTACTTC; cdr3_aa: CASSLHRDGTPYEQYF
clone_size: NA; v_call: TRBV19; d_call: TRBD1; j_call: TRBJ2-7; cdr3_nt: TGTGCCAGTAGTTATGGGACAGGGTCTCTCTACGAGCAGTACTTC; cdr3_aa: CASSYGTGSLYEQYF
clone_size: NA; v_call: TRBV28; d_call: NA; j_call: TRBJ1-6; cdr3_nt: TGTGCCAGCAGTTTGGGTTCCTATAATTCACCCCTCCACTTT; cdr3_aa: CASSLGSYNSPLHF
clone_size: NA; v_call: TRBV13; d_call: TRBD1; j_call: TRBJ1-6; cdr3_nt: TGTGCCAGCAGCTCGGGACAGATTAATTCACCCCTCCACTTT; cdr3_aa: CASSSGQINSPLHF
clone_size: once; v_call: TRBV18; d_call: NA; j_call: TRBJ1-1; cdr3_nt: TGTGCCAGCTCACCGGCGGTCCTGAACACTGAAGCTTTCTTT; cdr3_aa: CASSPAVLNTEAFF
clone_size: few; v_call: TRBV28; d_call: NA; j_call: TRBJ1-4; cdr3_nt: TGTGCCAGCAGTCCCCTGTACCCAGGGACCGATCGGGAAAAACTGTTTTTT; cdr3_aa: CASSPLYPGTDREKLFF
clone_size: NA; v_call: TRBV5-4; d_call: NA; j_call: TRBJ2-5; cdr3_nt: TGTGCCAGCAGCTCAAGGGTGGGATCGGAGACCCAGTACTTC; cdr3_aa: CASSSRVGSETQYF
clone_size: once; v_call: TRBV28; d_call: NA; j_call: TRBJ1-2; cdr3_nt: TGTGCCAGCATGGAGGTTGGCAATGGCTACACCTTC; cdr3_aa: CASMEVGNGYTF
clone_size: NA; v_call: TRBV2; d_call: TRBD1; j_call: TRBJ1-2; cdr3_nt: TGTGCCAGCAGTGAGGACAGGGGGAACTATGGCTACACCTTC; cdr3_aa: CASSEDRGNYGYTF
clone_size: NA; v_call: TRBV3-1/TRBV3-2; d_call: NA; j_call: TRBJ1-4; cdr3_nt: TGTGCCAGCAGCCAAGCTTCAAGTCCCGATGAAAAACTGTTTTTT; cdr3_aa: CASSQASSPDEKLFF
clone_size: once; v_call: TRBV5-1; d_call: NA; j_call: TRBJ1-2; cdr3_nt: TGCGCCAGCAGCTTGCACCAGGACAGTTGGGGCTACACCTTC; cdr3_aa: CASSLHQDSWGYTF
clone_size: NA; v_call: TRBV6-1; d_call: NA; j_call: TRBJ2-3; cdr3_nt: TGTGCCAGCAGTGAGAGGCGTGGGGGAGGAGGTACGCAGTATTTT; cdr3_aa: CASSERRGGGGTQYF
clone_size: NA; v_call: TRBV2; d_call: NA; j_call: TRBJ1-5; cdr3_nt: TGTGCCAGCAGCTGGGACGGACCTAGCAATCAGCCCCAGCATTTT; cdr3_aa: CASSWDGPSNQPQHF
clone_size: NA; v_call: TRBV12-3/TRBV12-4; d_call: NA; j_call: TRBJ2-1; cdr3_nt: TGTGCCAGCAGGATGGCAGACTGGCAGTTCTTC; cdr3_aa: CASRMADWQFF
clone_size: NA; v_call: TRBV18; d_call: NA; j_call: TRBJ2-7; cdr3_nt: TGTGCCAGCTCAACGGAAAGGAACGAGCAGTACTTC; cdr3_aa: CASSTERNEQYF